This TCR beta chain was sequenced in a study of blood T cell repertoires in COVID-19. At the level of the study: Samples representing acute and convalescent COVID-19 were sourced from the United States, Italy and Spain. Sources were T cells, B-cell-depleted T cells, or PBMCs; the material itself was cDNA or gDNA.

The germline V gene has CDR1 KGHDR and CDR2 SFDVKD. Trimming took 3 bases from V and 2 from J, leaving 7 bases between them. The CDR3 extends over 15 amino acids. In the original workflow: Counts of nucleated cells, estimated from reference gene primer amplification, were obtained. Produced via immunoSEQ multiplex PCR; TCRdb's table is partial and in-frame only. From that table come the V and J calls and clone size; the DNA was used to work out D and trimming. Among nearly 30,000 clones listed, around 80% were seen once. This receptor was identified in a woman in her 70s with acute or convalescent COVID-19. The chain links TRBV24-1 to TRBJ2-6, with D maybe TRBD1 (5 bases). Input material: peripheral blood. The CDR3 bases are TGTGCCACCAGTGATCAGGGCCCTGGGGCCAACGTCCTGACTTTC. Protein: CATSDQGPGANVLTF.